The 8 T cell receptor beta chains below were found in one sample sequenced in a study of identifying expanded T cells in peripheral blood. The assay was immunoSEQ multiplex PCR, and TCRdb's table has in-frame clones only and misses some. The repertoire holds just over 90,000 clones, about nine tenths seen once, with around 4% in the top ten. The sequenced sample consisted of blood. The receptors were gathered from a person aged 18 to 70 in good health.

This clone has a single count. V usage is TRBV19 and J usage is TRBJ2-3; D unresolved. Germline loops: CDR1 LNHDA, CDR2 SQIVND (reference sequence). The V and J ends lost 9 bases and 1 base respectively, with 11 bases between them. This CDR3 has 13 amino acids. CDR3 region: CASAPLGTDTQYF. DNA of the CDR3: TGTGCCAGCGCACCCTTAGGCACAGATACGCAGTATTTT.

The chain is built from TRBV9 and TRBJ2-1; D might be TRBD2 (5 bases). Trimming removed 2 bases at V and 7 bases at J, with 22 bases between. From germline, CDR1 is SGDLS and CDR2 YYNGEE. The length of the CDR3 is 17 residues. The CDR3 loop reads CASSVSPPIGLINEQFF. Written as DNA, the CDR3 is TGTGCCAGCAGCGTTAGTCCCCCGATCGGACTGATAAATGAGCAGTTCTTC. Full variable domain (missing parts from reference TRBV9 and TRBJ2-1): DSGVTQTPKHLITATGQRVTLRCSPRSGDLSVYWYQQSLDQGLQFLIQYYNGEERAKGNILERFSAQQFPDLHSELNLSSLELGDSALYFCASSVSPPIGLINEQFFGPGTRLTVL.

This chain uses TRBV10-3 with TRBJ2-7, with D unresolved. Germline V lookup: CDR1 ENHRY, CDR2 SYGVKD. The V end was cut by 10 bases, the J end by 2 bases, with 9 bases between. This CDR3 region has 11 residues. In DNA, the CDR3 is TGTGCCACAAAGGATGCCTACGAGCAGTACTTC. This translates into CATKDAYEQYF.

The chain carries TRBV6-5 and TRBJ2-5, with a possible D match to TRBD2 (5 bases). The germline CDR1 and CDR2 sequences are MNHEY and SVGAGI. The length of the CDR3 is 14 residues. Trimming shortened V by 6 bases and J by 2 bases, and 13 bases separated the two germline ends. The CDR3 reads CASRGLGVQETQYF. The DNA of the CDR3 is TGTGCCAGCAGGGGGTTGGGAGTGCAAGAGACCCAGTACTTC.

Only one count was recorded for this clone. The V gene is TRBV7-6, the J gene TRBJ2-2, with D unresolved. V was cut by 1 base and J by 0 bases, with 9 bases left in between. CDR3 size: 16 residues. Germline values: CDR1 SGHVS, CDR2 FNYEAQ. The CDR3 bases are TGTGCCAGCAGCTTAGGAGGACGGGCGAACACCGGGGAGCTGTTTTTT. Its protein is CASSLGGRANTGELFF.

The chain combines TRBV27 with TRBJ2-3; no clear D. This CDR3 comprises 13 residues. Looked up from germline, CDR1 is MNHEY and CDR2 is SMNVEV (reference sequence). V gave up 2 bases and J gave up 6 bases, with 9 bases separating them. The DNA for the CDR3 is TGTGCCAGCAGTTTAAGGTATCGGGATACGCAGTATTTT. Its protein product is CASSLRYRDTQYF.

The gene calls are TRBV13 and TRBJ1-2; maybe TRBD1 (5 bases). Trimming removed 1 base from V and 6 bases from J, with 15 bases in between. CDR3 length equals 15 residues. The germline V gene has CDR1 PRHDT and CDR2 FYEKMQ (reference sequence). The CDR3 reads CASSLAWAGLNGYTF. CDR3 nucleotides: TGTGCCAGCAGCTTAGCGTGGGCAGGGTTAAATGGCTACACCTTC.

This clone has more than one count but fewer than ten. In DNA, the CDR3 is TGTGCCATTACTAGCGGGAACACCGGGGAGCTGTTTTTT. Translated, it gives CAITSGNTGELFF. V is TRBV19 and J is TRBJ2-2, with 8 bases identical to TRBD2. The CDR3 loop spans 13 amino acids. Germline values: CDR1 LNHDA, CDR2 SQIVND (reference sequence). The junction had 2 bases not matched to a gene; V was cut back by 10 bases and J by 1 base.